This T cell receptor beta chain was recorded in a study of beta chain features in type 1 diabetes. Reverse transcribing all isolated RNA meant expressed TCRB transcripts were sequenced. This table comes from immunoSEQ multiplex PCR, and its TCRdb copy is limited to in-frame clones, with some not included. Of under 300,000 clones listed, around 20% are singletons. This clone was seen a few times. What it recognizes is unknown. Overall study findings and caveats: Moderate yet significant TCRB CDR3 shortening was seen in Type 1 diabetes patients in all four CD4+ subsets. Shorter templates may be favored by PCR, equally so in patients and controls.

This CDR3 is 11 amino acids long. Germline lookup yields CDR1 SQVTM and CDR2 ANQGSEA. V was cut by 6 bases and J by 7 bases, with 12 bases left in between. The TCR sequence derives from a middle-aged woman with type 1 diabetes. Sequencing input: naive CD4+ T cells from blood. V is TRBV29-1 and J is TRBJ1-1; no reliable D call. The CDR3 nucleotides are TGCAGCGTCCTCTTCAACGGTGAAGCTTTCTTT. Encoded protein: CSVLFNGEAFF.